The 13 T cell receptor beta chains below all came from one sample that was sequenced in a study. TCRdb used MiXCR to reprocess the reads, holding one entry per CDR3 protein. The sample carries about 15,000 distinct CDR3 sequences, 30% to 40% recorded once. Source material: blood. Receptor source: a human donor.

The CDR3 nucleotides are TGCAGTGCTAGAGATCCGTTAGCGGGAGGGGCCACAGATACGCAGTATTTT. It specifies CSARDPLAGGATDTQYF. J is TRBJ2-3 and V is TRBV20-1; 11 bases align to TRBD2. The trim removed 0 bases at V and 2 bases at J, leaving 7 bases unmatched. Germline CDR1 DFQATT, CDR2 SNEGSKA (reference sequence). The CDR3 covers 17 residues.

DNA for the CDR3: TGTGCCAGCAGCTTAAGGGGTGGGGACAGTCCCACCACTGAAGCTTTCTTT. It is translated as CASSLRGGDSPTTEAFF. The rearrangement uses TRBV7-3 and TRBJ1-1; 7 nucleotides line up with TRBD1. Germline CDR1 is SGHTA and CDR2 is FQGTGA. This CDR3 is 17 amino acids long. V shed 1 base, J shed 4 bases, and the junction held 12 bases outside the gene matches.

This clonotype was counted ten times or more. The CDR3 nucleotides are TGTGCCAGCAGCCAAGATAGGGCCAGGGGGAGCGGGGAGCTGTTTTTT. Amino acids: CASSQDRARGSGELFF. The chain couples TRBV4-2 to TRBJ2-2; the match to TRBD1 covers 7 bases. The CDR3 totals 16 residues. Germline lookup yields CDR1 LGHNA and CDR2 YNFKEQ. Trimming cost V 0 bases and J 7 bases; bases outside gene matches: 8.

This clonotype occurred many times. The rearrangement links TRBV4-2 to TRBJ2-1; 14 bases match TRBD2. V lost 0 bases, J lost 7 bases, and 5 bases stayed unmatched. This CDR3 region has 17 residues. The germline V gene encodes CDR1 LGHNA and CDR2 YNFKEQ. The CDR3 here is CASSQESGLAGVNEQFF. The CDR3 region has the DNA TGTGCCAGCAGCCAAGAATCGGGACTAGCGGGAGTTAATGAGCAGTTCTTC.

This clonotype was seen many times. CDR3 sequence (DNA): TGTGCCAGCAGCCAAGGTAATAGCGGGAGCACAGATACGCAGTATTTT. This translates into CASSQGNSGSTDTQYF. This chain uses TRBV4-2 with TRBJ2-3, with 7 bases identical to TRBD2. CDR1 is LGHNA and CDR2 is YNFKEQ in the germline V gene. The CDR3 runs to 16 residues. Trimming cost V 1 base and J 0 bases; bases outside gene matches: 4.

The J gene is TRBJ2-5, the V gene TRBV4-2, with D maybe TRBD1 (7 bases). CDR3 size: 16 residues. CDR1 LGHNA and CDR2 YNFKEQ come from the germline V gene. Trimming removed 4 bases at V and 1 base at J, with 16 bases between. The CDR3 DNA reads as TGTGCCAGCAGCCCGGGGGACAGACCTTTCCAAGAGACCCAGTACTTC. This sequence encodes CASSPGDRPFQETQYF.

This clonotype is a singleton in its sample. A clone one base away is much larger, so this may be a read error. The rearrangement joins TRBV23-1 to TRBJ2-1, with D possibly matching TRBD1 (5 bases). TRBV23-1 is recorded as an ORF, its role being uncertain. V was trimmed by 6 bases and J by 10 bases, leaving 19 bases between them. This CDR3 is 14 amino acids long. The CDR3 protein is CASSQQDGRYEQFF. The CDR3 DNA reads TGCGCCAGCAGCCAACAGGACGGCCGCTACGAGCAGTTCTTC.

The chain joins TRBV7-8 to TRBJ2-7; 9 bases match TRBD1. CDR3 length: 19 residues. The ends lost 2 bases at V and 2 bases at J; junction bases unmatched: 16. Looked up from germline, CDR1 is SGHVS and CDR2 is FQNEAQ. The chain's CDR3 is CASSLRRAGQGEGAYEQYF. CDR3 sequence (DNA): TGTGCCAGCAGCTTAAGGAGGGCGGGACAGGGTGAAGGAGCCTACGAGCAGTACTTC.

In its sample, this clonotype was seen many times. The chain combines TRBV29-1 with TRBJ2-1; TRBD1 agrees at 7 bases. CDR3 length: 15 amino acids. The germline V gene encodes CDR1 SQVTM and CDR2 ANQGSEA. After removal of 5 bases from V and 4 bases from J, the junction contained 11 bases not matched to a gene. This CDR3 reads CSVLGWKGAYNEQFF. Written as DNA, the CDR3 is TGCAGCGTTTTAGGGTGGAAGGGGGCTTACAATGAGCAGTTCTTC.

The chain employs TRBV5-4 and TRBJ1-1; D unresolved. The CDR3 sequence is 20 residues long. Looked up from germline, CDR1 is SGHNT and CDR2 is YYREEE (reference sequence). V lost 5 bases to trimming and J lost 3 bases, with 32 bases between them. This chain's CDR3 is CASSSISRRHGGREDTEAFF. The DNA for the CDR3 is TGTGCCAGCAGTTCGATAAGCCGCCGCCATGGAGGGAGGGAAGACACTGAAGCTTTCTTT.

This clonotype was picked up many times. CDR3 sequence reads: CASSQGTGEAGELFF. CDR3 bases: TGTGCCAGCAGCCAAGGGACAGGGGAGGCCGGGGAGCTGTTTTTT. The chain combines TRBV4-2 with TRBJ2-2; 9 bases are shared with TRBD1. This CDR3 spans 15 amino acids. V gave up 1 base and J gave up 6 bases; unmatched junction bases: 3. The germline V gene encodes CDR1 LGHNA and CDR2 YNFKEQ.

V gene TRBV20-1 combines with J gene TRBJ1-2, with D tentatively TRBD1 (6 bases). Germline values: CDR1 DFQATT, CDR2 SNEGSKA (reference sequence). The germline V and J ends were trimmed by 3 bases and 8 bases, with 19 bases remaining between them. The CDR3 has 14 residues. This CDR3 reads CSASSQEGGIGYTF. CDR3 DNA sequence: TGCAGTGCTAGCAGCCAAGAAGGGGGGATCGGCTACACCTTC.

This clonotype has ten or more counts. This chain joins TRBV29-1 and TRBJ1-1, with unresolved D. Per the germline V gene, CDR1 is SQVTM and CDR2 is ANQGSEA. This CDR3 is built from 12 residues. V was pared by 5 bases and J by 0 bases, with 7 bases between. Written as DNA, the CDR3 is TGCAGCGTTTTTTTCATGAACACTGAAGCTTTCTTT. Protein sequence: CSVFFMNTEAFF.